Following are 10 T cell receptor beta chains from one sample sequenced in a study of shared clonotypes between healthy human individuals. The table came from immunoSEQ multiplex PCR; TCRdb's copy has only in-frame clones and leaves some out. The sample lists over a million clones; about four fifths were seen once. Input material: memory CD4+ T cells from PBMCs. Described subset: CD45RA-negative fraction. These TCRs come from a man aged 18 to 30 in good health. Some clones in this sample may be carry-over from other donors' samples.

V usage is TRBV7-2 and J usage is TRBJ1-5; possible D gene TRBD1, 5 bases. V lost 6 bases to trimming and J lost 1 base, with 13 bases between them. Germline loops: CDR1 SGHTA, CDR2 FQGNSA. The CDR3 totals 15 residues. The CDR3 region has the DNA TGTGCCAGCAGTCTTAAGGGGTCGAGCAATCAGCCCCAGCATTTT. This sequence encodes CASSLKGSSNQPQHF.

The chain carries TRBV25-1 and TRBJ2-7; TRBD2 matches 10 bases. Germline V gene lookup returns CDR1 MGHDK and CDR2 SYGVNS. The CDR3 contains 16 residues. The J segment lost 6 bases and the V segment lost 1 base, leaving 9 bases of the junction unmatched. CDR3 bases: TGTGCCAGCAGTGAATCGGGGAGGACTAGCGGCTCCGAGCAGTACTTC. Amino acids: CASSESGRTSGSEQYF.

This sequence joins TRBV10-2 and TRBJ2-1, with TRBD1 identical over 9 bases. The V gene end was trimmed by 6 bases and the J gene end by 6 bases; junction bases not matched to a gene: 9. CDR1 is WSHSY, CDR2 SAAADI, per germline. The CDR3 length is 15 residues. The CDR3: CASSSRDREFNEQFF. The CDR3 DNA sequence: TGCGCCAGCAGCTCGAGGGACAGGGAATTCAATGAGCAGTTCTTC.

The V call is TRBV28, the J call TRBJ1-2; 9 bases line up with TRBD1. CDR3 length equals 17 residues. Germline V gene data show CDR1 as MDHEN and CDR2 as SYDVKM. J was trimmed by 4 bases and V by 5 bases; bases with no gene match: 14. CDR3 bases: TGTGCCAGCAGTGCTAATCCGGGACAGGGAAGAGGCTATGGCTACACCTTC. Translation: CASSANPGQGRGYGYTF.

The CDR3 is CASSLGWGGEGYEQYF. DNA of the CDR3: TGTGCCAGCAGCCTCGGTTGGGGGGGCGAGGGCTACGAGCAGTACTTC. V usage is TRBV7-9 and J usage is TRBJ2-7, with a possible D match to TRBD2 (7 bases). V was trimmed by 5 bases and J by 3 bases, leaving 20 bases between them. CDR1 and CDR2 from the germline V gene are SEHNR and FQNEAQ (reference sequence). The CDR3 spans 16 residues.

This chain joins TRBV4-1 and TRBJ1-3; D remains ambiguous. Looked up from germline, CDR1 is MGHRA and CDR2 is YSYEKL. V was clipped by 0 bases and J by 4 bases, with 10 bases between them. This CDR3 has 15 residues. CDR3 sequence reads: CASSQDGTEGNTIYF. CDR3 DNA sequence: TGCGCCAGCAGCCAAGATGGTACTGAGGGAAACACCATATATTTT.

This sequence joins TRBV30 and TRBJ1-2; D possibly corresponds to TRBD1 (6 bases). V was trimmed by 3 bases and J by 6 bases, leaving 14 bases between them. CDR1 GTSNPN and CDR2 SVGIG come from the germline V gene (reference sequence). This CDR3 has 13 amino acids. CDR3 loop: CAWSHDRTHGYTF. The CDR3 nucleotides are TGTGCCTGGAGCCACGACAGGACCCATGGCTACACCTTC.

The rearrangement links TRBV5-1 to TRBJ1-4; a possible D gene is TRBD1 (5 bases). V was cut by 7 bases and J by 8 bases, with 12 bases left in between. This CDR3 has 12 residues. Germline CDR1 is SGHRS and CDR2 is YFSETQ. CDR3 loop: CASAREGEKLFF. The CDR3 DNA is TGCGCCAGCGCCAGGGAGGGGGAAAAACTGTTTTTT.

This clone is a singleton in its sample. The chain is built from TRBV7-3 and TRBJ2-3; 9 nucleotides agree with TRBD1. Trimming took 4 bases from V and 4 from J; bases not matched to a gene: 6. The CDR3 covers 15 residues. Germline V lookup: CDR1 SGHTA, CDR2 FQGTGA. This chain's CDR3 is CASSSYRGPSDTQYF. The CDR3 coding sequence is TGTGCCAGCAGCTCTTACAGGGGGCCGTCAGATACGCAGTATTTT.

This chain links TRBV5-1 with TRBJ2-2; 7 bases match TRBD1. The germline gives CDR1 SGHRS, CDR2 YFSETQ. J lost 0 bases, V lost 4 bases, and 3 bases had no gene match. The CDR3 contains 15 residues. The CDR3 coding sequence is TGCGCCAGCAGCCGGGACAGCCCGAACACCGGGGAGCTGTTTTTT. It translates to CASSRDSPNTGELFF. Full variable domain (outside the CDR3, taken from reference TRBV5-1 and TRBJ2-2): KAGVTQTPRYLIKTRGQQVTLSCSPISGHRSVSWYQQTPGQGLQFLFEYFSETQRNKGNFPGRFSGRQFSNSRSEMNVSTLELGDSALYLCASSRDSPNTGELFFGEGSRLTVL.